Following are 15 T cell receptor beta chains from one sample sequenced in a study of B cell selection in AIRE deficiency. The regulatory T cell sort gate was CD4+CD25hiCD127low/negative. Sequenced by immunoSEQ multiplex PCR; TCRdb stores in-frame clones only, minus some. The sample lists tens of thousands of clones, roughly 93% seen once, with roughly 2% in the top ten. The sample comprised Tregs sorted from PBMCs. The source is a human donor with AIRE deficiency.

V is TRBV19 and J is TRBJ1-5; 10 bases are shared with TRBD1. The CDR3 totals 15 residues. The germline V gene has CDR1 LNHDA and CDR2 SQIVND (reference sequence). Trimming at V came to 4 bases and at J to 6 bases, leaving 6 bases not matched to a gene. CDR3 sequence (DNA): TGTGCCAGTAGTAGAGACAGGGGGCGCATTCAGCCCCAGCATTTT. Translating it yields CASSRDRGRIQPQHF. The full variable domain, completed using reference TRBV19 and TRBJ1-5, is DGGITQSPKYLFRKEGQNVTLSCEQNLNHDAMYWYRQDPGQGLRLIYYSQIVNDFQKGDIAEGYSVSREKKESFPLTVTSAQKNPTAFYLCASSRDRGRIQPQHFGDGTRLSIL.

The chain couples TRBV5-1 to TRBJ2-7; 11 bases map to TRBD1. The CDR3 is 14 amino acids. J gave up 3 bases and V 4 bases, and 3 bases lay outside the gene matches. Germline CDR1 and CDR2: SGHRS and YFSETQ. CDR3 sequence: CASSPGTGGYEQYF. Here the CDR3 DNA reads TGCGCCAGCAGCCCCGGGACAGGGGGCTACGAGCAGTACTTC.

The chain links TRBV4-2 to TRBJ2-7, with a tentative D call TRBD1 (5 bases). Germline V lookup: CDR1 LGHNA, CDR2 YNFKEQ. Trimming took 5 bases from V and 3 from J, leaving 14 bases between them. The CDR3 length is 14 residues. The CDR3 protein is CASSSKGANYEQYF. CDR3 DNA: TGTGCCAGCAGCTCAAAAGGGGCGAACTACGAGCAGTACTTC.

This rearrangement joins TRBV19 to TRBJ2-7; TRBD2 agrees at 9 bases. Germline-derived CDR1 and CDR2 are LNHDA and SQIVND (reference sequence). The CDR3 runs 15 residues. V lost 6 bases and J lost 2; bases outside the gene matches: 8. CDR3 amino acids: CASSDSSGNPYEQYF. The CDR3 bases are TGTGCCAGTAGCGATTCTAGCGGGAATCCCTACGAGCAGTACTTC.

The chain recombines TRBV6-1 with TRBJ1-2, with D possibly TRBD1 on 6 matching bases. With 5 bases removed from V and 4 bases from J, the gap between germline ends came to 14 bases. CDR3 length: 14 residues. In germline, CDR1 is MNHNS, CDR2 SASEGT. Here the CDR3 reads CASSLDRLTYGYTF. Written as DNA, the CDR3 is TGTGCCAGCAGTCTGGACAGACTCACCTATGGCTACACCTTC.

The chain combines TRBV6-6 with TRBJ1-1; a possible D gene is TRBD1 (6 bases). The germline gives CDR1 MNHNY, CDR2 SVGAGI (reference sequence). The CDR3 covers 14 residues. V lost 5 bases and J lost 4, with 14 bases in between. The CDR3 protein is CASSAGAEVTEAFF. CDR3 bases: TGTGCCAGCAGTGCAGGGGCGGAGGTCACTGAAGCTTTCTTT.

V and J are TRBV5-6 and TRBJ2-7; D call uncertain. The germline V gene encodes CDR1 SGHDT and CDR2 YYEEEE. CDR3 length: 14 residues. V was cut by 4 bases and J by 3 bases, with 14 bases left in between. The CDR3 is CASSVDMLNYEQYF. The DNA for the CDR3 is TGTGCCAGCAGCGTAGACATGCTGAACTACGAGCAGTACTTC.

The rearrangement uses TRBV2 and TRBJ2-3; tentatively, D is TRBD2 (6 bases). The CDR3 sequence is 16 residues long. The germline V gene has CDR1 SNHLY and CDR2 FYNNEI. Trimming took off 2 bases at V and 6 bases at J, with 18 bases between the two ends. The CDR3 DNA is TGTGCCAGCAGTGAACGGGGTACGGGAGTAAGGGATACGCAGTATTTT. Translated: CASSERGTGVRDTQYF.

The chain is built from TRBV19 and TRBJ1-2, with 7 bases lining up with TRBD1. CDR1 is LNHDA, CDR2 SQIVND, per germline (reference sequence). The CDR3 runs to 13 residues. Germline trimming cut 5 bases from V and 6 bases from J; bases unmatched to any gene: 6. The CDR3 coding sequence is TGTGCCAGTAGTGCAACTGACAGGGATGGCTACACCTTC. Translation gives CASSATDRDGYTF.

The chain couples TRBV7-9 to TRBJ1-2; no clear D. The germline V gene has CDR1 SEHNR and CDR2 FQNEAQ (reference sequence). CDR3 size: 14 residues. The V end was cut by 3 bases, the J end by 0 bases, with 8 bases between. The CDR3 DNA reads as TGTGCCAGCAGCTTGGCAGGACCTAACTATGGCTACACCTTC. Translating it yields CASSLAGPNYGYTF. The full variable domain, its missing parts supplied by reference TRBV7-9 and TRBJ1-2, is DTGVSQNPRHKITKRGQNVTFRCDPISEHNRLYWYRQTLGQGPEFLTYFQNEAQLEKSRLLSDRFSAERPKGSFSTLEIQRTEQGDSAMYLCASSLAGPNYGYTFGSGTRLTVV.

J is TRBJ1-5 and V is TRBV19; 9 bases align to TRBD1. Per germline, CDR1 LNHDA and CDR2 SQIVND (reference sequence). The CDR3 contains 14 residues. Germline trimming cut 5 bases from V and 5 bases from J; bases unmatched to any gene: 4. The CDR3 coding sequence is TGTGCCAGTAGTCCGGGACAGGGATATCAGCCCCAGCATTTT. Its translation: CASSPGQGYQPQHF. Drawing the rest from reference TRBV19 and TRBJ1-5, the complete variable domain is DGGITQSPKYLFRKEGQNVTLSCEQNLNHDAMYWYRQDPGQGLRLIYYSQIVNDFQKGDIAEGYSVSREKKESFPLTVTSAQKNPTAFYLCASSPGQGYQPQHFGDGTRLSIL.

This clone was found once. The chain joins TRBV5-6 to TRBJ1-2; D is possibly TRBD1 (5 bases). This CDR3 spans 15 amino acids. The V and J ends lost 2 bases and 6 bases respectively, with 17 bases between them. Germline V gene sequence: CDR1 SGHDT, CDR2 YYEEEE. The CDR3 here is CASSFRGVRWDGYTF. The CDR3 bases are TGTGCCAGCAGCTTCAGAGGGGTTCGTTGGGATGGCTACACCTTC.

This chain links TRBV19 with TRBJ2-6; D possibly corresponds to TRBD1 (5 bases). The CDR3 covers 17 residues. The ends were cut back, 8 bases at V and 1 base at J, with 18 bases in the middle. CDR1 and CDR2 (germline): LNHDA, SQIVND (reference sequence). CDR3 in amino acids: CASRSETEYSGANVLTF. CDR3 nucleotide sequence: TGTGCCAGTCGGTCAGAGACAGAGTATTCTGGGGCCAACGTCCTGACTTTC.

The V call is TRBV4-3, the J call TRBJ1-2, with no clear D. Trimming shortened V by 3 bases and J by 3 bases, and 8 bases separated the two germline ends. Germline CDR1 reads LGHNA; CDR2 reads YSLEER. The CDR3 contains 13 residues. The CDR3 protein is CASSQGGDYGYTF. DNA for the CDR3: TGCGCCAGCAGCCAGGGAGGAGACTATGGCTACACCTTC.

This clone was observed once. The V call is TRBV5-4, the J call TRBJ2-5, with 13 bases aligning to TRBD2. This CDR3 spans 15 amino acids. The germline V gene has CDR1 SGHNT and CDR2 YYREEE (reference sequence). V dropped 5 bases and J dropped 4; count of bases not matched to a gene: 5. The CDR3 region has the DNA TGTGCCAGCAGTGGCGGGACTAGCGGGATAGAGACCCAGTACTTC. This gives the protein CASSGGTSGIETQYF.